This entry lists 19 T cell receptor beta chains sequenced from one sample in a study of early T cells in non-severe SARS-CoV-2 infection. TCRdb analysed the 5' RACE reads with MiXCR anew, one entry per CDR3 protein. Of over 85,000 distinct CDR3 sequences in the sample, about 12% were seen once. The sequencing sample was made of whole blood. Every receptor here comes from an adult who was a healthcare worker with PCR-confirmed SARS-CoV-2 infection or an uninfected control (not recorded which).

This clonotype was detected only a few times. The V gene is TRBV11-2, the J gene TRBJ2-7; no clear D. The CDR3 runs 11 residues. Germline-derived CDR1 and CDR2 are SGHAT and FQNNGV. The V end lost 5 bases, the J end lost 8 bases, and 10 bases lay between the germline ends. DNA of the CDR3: TGTGCCAGCAGCCACGCCCTACAGCAGTACTTC. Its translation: CASSHALQQYF.

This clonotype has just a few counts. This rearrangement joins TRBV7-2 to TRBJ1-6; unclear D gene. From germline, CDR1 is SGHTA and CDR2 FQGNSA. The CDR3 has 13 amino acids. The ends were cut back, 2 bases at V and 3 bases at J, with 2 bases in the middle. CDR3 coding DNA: TGTGCCAGCAGCTTACTCTATAATTCACCCCTCCACTTT. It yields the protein CASSLLYNSPLHF.

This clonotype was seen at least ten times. The CDR3 DNA follows: TGCGCCAGCGCCTTCGTACCGGGCGGGAGTTCCTACAATGAGCAGTTCTTC. Its protein product is CASAFVPGGSSYNEQFF. The chain couples TRBV5-1 to TRBJ2-1, with TRBD2 matching over 7 bases. J was trimmed by 1 base and V by 7 bases; bases with no gene match: 14. Germline V lookup: CDR1 SGHRS, CDR2 YFSETQ. The CDR3 length is 17 residues.

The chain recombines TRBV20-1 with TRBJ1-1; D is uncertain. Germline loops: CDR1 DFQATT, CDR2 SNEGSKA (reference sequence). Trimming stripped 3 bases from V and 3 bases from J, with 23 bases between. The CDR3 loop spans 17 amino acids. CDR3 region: CSARGSVRWAGDTEAFF. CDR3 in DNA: TGCAGTGCTAGGGGGTCGGTCCGGTGGGCTGGGGACACTGAAGCTTTCTTT.

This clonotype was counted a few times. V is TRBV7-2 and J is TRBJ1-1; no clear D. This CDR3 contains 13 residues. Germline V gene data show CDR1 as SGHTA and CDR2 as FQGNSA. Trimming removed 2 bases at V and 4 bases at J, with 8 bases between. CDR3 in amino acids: CASSLWWATEAFF. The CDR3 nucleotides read TGTGCCAGCAGCTTATGGTGGGCCACTGAAGCTTTCTTT.

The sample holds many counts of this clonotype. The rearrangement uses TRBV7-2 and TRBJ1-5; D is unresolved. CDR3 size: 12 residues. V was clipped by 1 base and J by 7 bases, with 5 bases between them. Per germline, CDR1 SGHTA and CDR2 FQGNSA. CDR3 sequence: CASSLVGQPQHF. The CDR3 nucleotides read TGTGCCAGCAGCTTAGTGGGACAGCCCCAGCATTTT.

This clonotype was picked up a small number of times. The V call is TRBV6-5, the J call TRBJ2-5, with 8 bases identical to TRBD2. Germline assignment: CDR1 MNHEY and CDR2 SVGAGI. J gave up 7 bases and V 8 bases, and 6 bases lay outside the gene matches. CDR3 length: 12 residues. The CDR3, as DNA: TGTGCCAGCGCCGGGAGGGCTGGGACCCAGTACTTC. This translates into CASAGRAGTQYF.

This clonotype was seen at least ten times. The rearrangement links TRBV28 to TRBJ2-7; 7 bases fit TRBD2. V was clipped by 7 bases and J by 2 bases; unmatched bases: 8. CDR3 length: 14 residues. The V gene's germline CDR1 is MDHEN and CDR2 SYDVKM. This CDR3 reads CASISRAGAYEQYF. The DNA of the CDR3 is TGTGCCAGCATCTCTAGGGCGGGGGCCTACGAGCAGTACTTC.

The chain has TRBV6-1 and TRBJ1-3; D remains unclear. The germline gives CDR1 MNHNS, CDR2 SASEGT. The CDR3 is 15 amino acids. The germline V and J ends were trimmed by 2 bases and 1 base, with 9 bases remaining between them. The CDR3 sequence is CASSESFPSGNTIYF. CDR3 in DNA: TGTGCCAGCAGTGAATCGTTCCCTTCTGGAAACACCATATATTTT.

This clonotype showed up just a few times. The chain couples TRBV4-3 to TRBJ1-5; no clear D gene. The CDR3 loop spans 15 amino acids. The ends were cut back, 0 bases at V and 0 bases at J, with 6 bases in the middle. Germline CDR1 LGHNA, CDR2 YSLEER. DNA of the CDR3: TGCGCCAGCAGCCAAGATAGTTATAGCAATCAGCCCCAGCATTTT. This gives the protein CASSQDSYSNQPQHF.

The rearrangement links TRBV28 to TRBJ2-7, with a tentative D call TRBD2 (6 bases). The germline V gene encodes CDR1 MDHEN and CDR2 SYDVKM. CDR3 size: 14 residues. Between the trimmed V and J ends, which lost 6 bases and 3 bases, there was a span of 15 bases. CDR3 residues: CASSRRLDNYEQYF. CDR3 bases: TGTGCCAGCAGCCGACGACTAGATAACTACGAGCAGTACTTC.

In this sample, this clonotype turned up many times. Here the CDR3 reads CASSPYGPFGYTF. The CDR3 DNA follows: TGCGCCAGCAGCCCTTACGGCCCCTTTGGCTACACCTTC. The chain is built from TRBV4-1 and TRBJ1-2; D is ambiguous. CDR1 is MGHRA and CDR2 is YSYEKL in the germline V gene. The CDR3 extends over 13 amino acids. V lost 4 bases and J 7 bases, leaving 13 bases between the germline ends.

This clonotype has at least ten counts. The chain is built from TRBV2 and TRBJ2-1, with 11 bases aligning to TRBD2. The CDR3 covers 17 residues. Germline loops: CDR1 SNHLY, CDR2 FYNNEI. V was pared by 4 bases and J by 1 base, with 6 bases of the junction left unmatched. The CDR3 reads CASSVLAGGVSYNEQFF. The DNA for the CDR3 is TGTGCCAGCAGTGTTCTAGCGGGAGGTGTTTCCTACAATGAGCAGTTCTTC.

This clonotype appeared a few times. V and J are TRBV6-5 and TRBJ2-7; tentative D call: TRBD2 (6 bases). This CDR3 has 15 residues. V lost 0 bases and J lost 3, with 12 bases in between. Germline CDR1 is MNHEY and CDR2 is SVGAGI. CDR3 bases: TGTGCCAGCAGTTACTCGGGACTGTACCGCTACGAGCAGTACTTC. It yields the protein CASSYSGLYRYEQYF.

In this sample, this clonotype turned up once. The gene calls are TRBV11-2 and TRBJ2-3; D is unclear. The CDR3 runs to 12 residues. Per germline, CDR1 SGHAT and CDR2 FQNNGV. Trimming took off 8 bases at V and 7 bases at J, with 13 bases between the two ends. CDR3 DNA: TGTGCCAGCGGCAAGTATCCGAATACGCAGTATTTT. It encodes CASGKYPNTQYF. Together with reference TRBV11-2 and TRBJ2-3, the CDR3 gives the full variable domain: EAGVAQSPRYKIIEKRQSVAFWCNPISGHATLYWYQQILGQGPKLLIQFQNNGVVDDSQLPKDRFSAERLKGVDSTLKIQPAKLEDSAVYLCASGKYPNTQYFGPGTRLTVL.

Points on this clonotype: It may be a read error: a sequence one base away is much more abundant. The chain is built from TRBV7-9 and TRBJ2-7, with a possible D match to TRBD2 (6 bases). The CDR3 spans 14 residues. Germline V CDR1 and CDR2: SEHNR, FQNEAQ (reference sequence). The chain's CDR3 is CANSSLAARGEQYF. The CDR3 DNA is TGTGCCAACAGCTCATTAGCGGCGCGGGGAGAGCAGTACTTC.

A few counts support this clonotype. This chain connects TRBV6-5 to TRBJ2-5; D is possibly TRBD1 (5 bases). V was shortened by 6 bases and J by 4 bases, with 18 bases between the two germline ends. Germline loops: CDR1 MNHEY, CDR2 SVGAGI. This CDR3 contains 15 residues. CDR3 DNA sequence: TGTGCCAGCAGCCCTCCTGGACAAACGGGAGAGACCCAGTACTTC. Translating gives CASSPPGQTGETQYF.

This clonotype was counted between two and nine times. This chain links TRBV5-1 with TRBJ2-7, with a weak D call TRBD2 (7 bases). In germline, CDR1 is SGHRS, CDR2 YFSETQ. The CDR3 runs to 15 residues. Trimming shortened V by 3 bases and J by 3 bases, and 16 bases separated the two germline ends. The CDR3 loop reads CASSSPGGAVYEQYF. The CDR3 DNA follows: TGCGCCAGCAGCTCCCCGGGGGGCGCAGTCTACGAGCAGTACTTC.

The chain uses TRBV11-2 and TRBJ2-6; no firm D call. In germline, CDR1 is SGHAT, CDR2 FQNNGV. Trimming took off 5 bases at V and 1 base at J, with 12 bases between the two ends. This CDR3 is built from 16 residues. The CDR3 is CASSTTKVSGANVLTF. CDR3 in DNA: TGTGCCAGCAGCACTACGAAGGTGTCTGGGGCCAACGTCCTGACTTTC.